These T cell receptor beta chains were read from a single sample in a study of blood T cell repertoires in COVID-19. Profiled with immunoSEQ multiplex PCR; TCRdb holds only in-frame clones, not every one. The sample includes nearly 30,000 clones, roughly nine tenths seen only once; the top ten take roughly 9.8%. Sequencing used peripheral blood. The receptor source for this set is a human donor in a cohort sampled during active COVID-19. Each CDR3 is given without its conserved first and last residue. Rows may omit the clone size; those that give it use once, few, many or a size class.

v_gene: TRBV6-2/TRBV6-3; abundance: NA; CDR3aa: ASSFGTGTEQY
v_gene: TRBV9; abundance: once; CDR3aa: ASSWTSGTGELF
v_gene: TRBV7-2; abundance: NA; CDR3aa: ASSFDGIGAQY
v_gene: TRBV2; abundance: NA; CDR3aa: ASSEARASGTQY
v_gene: TRBV5-4; abundance: NA; CDR3aa: ASSLLDSETQY
v_gene: TRBV28; abundance: NA; CDR3aa: ASSGGTGNTIY
v_gene: TRBV5-1; abundance: NA; CDR3aa: ASSQGTAGADTQY
v_gene: TRBV19; abundance: once; CDR3aa: ASSNLQAVLNQPQH
v_gene: TRBV7-2; abundance: NA; CDR3aa: ASSLGTVTNYGYT
v_gene: TRBV7-9; abundance: NA; CDR3aa: ASSLEVAGEIYEQY
v_gene: TRBV5-6; abundance: NA; CDR3aa: ASSLRDINEKLF
v_gene: TRBV5-4; abundance: NA; CDR3aa: ASSRPGGTVGEGYT
v_gene: TRBV7-2; abundance: NA; CDR3aa: ASSWPVGRVMDANEQF
v_gene: TRBV11-2; abundance: NA; CDR3aa: ASSADRGAHEQY
v_gene: TRBV5-4; abundance: NA; CDR3aa: ASRAPGQNNYGYT
v_gene: TRBV29-1; abundance: NA; CDR3aa: SVEEVGQGSPGNTIY
v_gene: TRBV6-5; abundance: once; CDR3aa: ASRTGMNTEAF
v_gene: TRBV4-2; abundance: few; CDR3aa: ASSQGDRERDRPQH
v_gene: TRBV6-6; abundance: NA; CDR3aa: ASSLQKGVASLNEQF
v_gene: TRBV5-4; abundance: once; CDR3aa: ASSNRTGQETQY
v_gene: TRBV7-2; abundance: NA; CDR3aa: ASGQRGRNTEAF
v_gene: TRBV28; abundance: NA; CDR3aa: ASRTSGQYEQY
v_gene: TRBV10-3; abundance: NA; CDR3aa: AIRRDPNEMISGNTIY
v_gene: TRBV7-2; abundance: NA; CDR3aa: ASSLGYLSNQPQH
v_gene: TRBV5-6; abundance: NA; CDR3aa: ASSLGQGTTEAF
v_gene: TRBV10-3; abundance: once; CDR3aa: AISDGNSGADTQY